The 10 T cell receptor beta chains below were found in one sample sequenced in a study of cytomegalovirus exposure and HLA in healthy donors. Primers: 60 Vbeta forward and 13 Jbeta reverse. The data were produced by immunoSEQ multiplex PCR, yet TCRdb's version contains in-frame clones alone and is incomplete. The table shows about 140,000 clones, with roughly two thirds occurring only once. The sample comprised PBMCs. These TCRs come from a middle-aged woman in good health and CMV-seronegative.

This chain links TRBV9 with TRBJ1-4; D perhaps matches TRBD1 (6 bases). Germline values: CDR1 SGDLS, CDR2 YYNGEE. The CDR3 is made up of 16 amino acids. V lost 4 bases to trimming and J lost 0 bases, with 13 bases between them. CDR3 bases: TGTGCCAGCAGCTACTACAGGGATCCAACTAATGAAAAACTGTTTTTT. Amino acids: CASSYYRDPTNEKLFF.

The chain has TRBV2 and TRBJ1-2; 8 bases align to TRBD1. J lost 5 bases, V lost 8 bases, and 7 bases had no gene match. Germline V gene sequence: CDR1 SNHLY, CDR2 FYNNEI. CDR3 length: 13 amino acids. CDR3 in amino acids: CASLQGGGYGYTF. Written as DNA, the CDR3 is TGTGCCAGCTTACAGGGGGGAGGGTATGGCTACACCTTC.

The chain joins TRBV6-1 to TRBJ1-6; 10 bases match TRBD1. CDR3 length equals 15 residues. The germline V gene has CDR1 MNHNS and CDR2 SASEGT. J gave up 10 bases and V 2 bases, and 5 bases lay outside the gene matches. The CDR3 nucleotides are TGTGCCAGCAGTGAATATGGGACAGGGGTCTCACCCCTCCACTTT. Its protein is CASSEYGTGVSPLHF.

The chain links TRBV6-1 to TRBJ2-1; D remains ambiguous. The CDR3 runs to 13 residues. V dropped 9 bases and J dropped 0 bases, with 9 bases sitting between them. CDR1 is MNHNS and CDR2 is SASEGT in the germline V gene. The DNA of the CDR3 is TGTGCCAGTACTATAAGCTCCTACAATGAGCAGTTCTTC. This codes for CASTISSYNEQFF.

The CDR3 protein is CASSRLRIASRQETQYF. As DNA, the CDR3 is TGTGCCAGCAGCCGTCTGCGTATAGCATCAAGGCAAGAGACCCAGTACTTC. V is TRBV5-6 and J is TRBJ2-5; unclear D gene. The CDR3 loop spans 17 amino acids. Trimming removed 4 bases at V and 2 bases at J, with 21 bases between. Germline values: CDR1 SGHDT, CDR2 YYEEEE.

The gene calls are TRBV29-1 and TRBJ2-5; perhaps TRBD1 as D (6 bases). The better agreement between TRBJ2-7 and the DNA end casts doubt on the J call. This CDR3 is 14 amino acids long. The V gene's germline CDR1 is SQVTM and CDR2 ANQGSEA. The CDR3, as DNA: TGCAGCGTTGAACGGGCCAGGGGTGGATACGAGCAGTACTTC. Translating gives CSVERARGGYEQYF.

V and J are TRBV2 and TRBJ2-2; 9 nucleotides agree with TRBD1. The germline CDR1 and CDR2 sequences are SNHLY and FYNNEI. This CDR3 is 16 amino acids long. V trimming: 9 bases; J trimming: 0 bases; junction bases outside the gene matches: 8. The CDR3 spells CASRTGALSNTGELFF. As DNA, the CDR3 is TGTGCCAGTCGGACAGGGGCCCTTTCGAACACCGGGGAGCTGTTTTTT.

This clone was seen more than once but under ten times. The same CDR3 can be traced to other DNA sequences in this sample. The CDR3 nucleotides are TGTGCCAGCAGTTACTCACCAGGGGGCGCGGGTTCACCCCTCCACTTT. As protein: CASSYSPGGAGSPLHF. The chain is built from TRBV6-5 and TRBJ1-6, with 8 bases fitting TRBD1. Trimming at V came to 0 bases and at J to 9 bases, leaving 7 bases not matched to a gene. The CDR3 is made up of 16 amino acids. The germline CDR1 and CDR2 sequences are MNHEY and SVGAGI.

This clone was recorded only once. The chain couples TRBV7-8 to TRBJ1-5; 12 bases map to TRBD1. After removal of 2 bases from V and 3 bases from J, the junction contained 5 bases not matched to a gene. Per germline, CDR1 SGHVS and CDR2 FQNEAQ. The CDR3 has 17 residues. CDR3 DNA sequence: TGTGCCAGCAGCTTATGGGGACAGGGGGCGGTCAATCAGCCCCAGCATTTT. This translates into CASSLWGQGAVNQPQHF. Combining the CDR3 with reference TRBV7-8 and TRBJ1-5 gives the whole variable domain GAGVSQSPRYKVAKRGQDVALRCDPISGHVSLFWYQQALGQGPEFLTYFQNEAQLDKSGLPSDRFFAERPEGSVSTLKIQRTQQEDSAVYLCASSLWGQGAVNQPQHFGDGTRLSIL.

CDR3 residues: CASSISSLLWSTGELFF. The CDR3 DNA reads as TGTGCCAGTAGTATATCTAGCTTGCTCTGGAGTACCGGGGAGCTGTTTTTT. The genes are TRBV19 and TRBJ2-2; the D gene is possibly TRBD2 (5 bases). Between the trimmed V and J ends, which lost 2 bases and 5 bases, there was a span of 18 bases. The CDR3 covers 17 residues. Germline V lookup: CDR1 LNHDA, CDR2 SQIVND (reference sequence).